This T cell receptor (beta chain) was sequenced during a study of OX40 agonist ivuxolimab in advanced cancers. Across the whole study: Patients' therapy was ivuxolimab, an antibody that acts as an agonist of OX40 (CD134). The dose of intravenous ivuxolimab that patients received every 2 weeks ranged from 0.01 to 10 mg/kg.

The protocol was immunoSEQ multiplex PCR, while the TCRdb copy is restricted to in-frame clones and leaves out a portion. The table shows 94,000 or so clones, with approximately 80% occurring only once. Germline V CDR1 and CDR2: MNHEY, SVGAGI. Germline trimming cut 6 bases from V and 8 bases from J; bases unmatched to any gene: 11. The CDR3 consists of 15 residues. The clonotype originates from an adult with an advanced solid tumor such as melanoma, head and neck, liver or kidney cancer. Here the sequenced sample was CD4+ or CD8+ T cells sorted from blood, taken in a trial of the OX40 agonist ivuxolimab. The chain has TRBV6-5 and TRBJ2-1; 9 positions match TRBD2. The CDR3 protein is CASRPSGGGAYEQFF. The CDR3 DNA sequence: TGTGCCAGCAGGCCTAGTGGCGGGGGGGCCTATGAGCAGTTCTTC.